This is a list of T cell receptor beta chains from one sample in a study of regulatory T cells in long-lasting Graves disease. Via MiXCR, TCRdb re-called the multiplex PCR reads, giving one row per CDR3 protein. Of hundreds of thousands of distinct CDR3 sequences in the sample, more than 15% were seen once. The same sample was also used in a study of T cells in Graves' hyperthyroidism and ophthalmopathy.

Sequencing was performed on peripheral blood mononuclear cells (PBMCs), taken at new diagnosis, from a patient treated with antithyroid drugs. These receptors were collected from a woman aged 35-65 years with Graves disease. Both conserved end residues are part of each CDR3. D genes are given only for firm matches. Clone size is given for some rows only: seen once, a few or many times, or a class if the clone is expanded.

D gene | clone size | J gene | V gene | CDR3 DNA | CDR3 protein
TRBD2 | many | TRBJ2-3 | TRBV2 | TGTGCCAGCAGCCTCGACGGGGGGTTTAGCACAGATACGCAGTATTTT | CASSLDGGFSTDTQYF
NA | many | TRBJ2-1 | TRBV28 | TGTGCCAGCAGTTTAGGGGGAGCCCACAATGAGCAGTTCTTC | CASSLGGAHNEQFF
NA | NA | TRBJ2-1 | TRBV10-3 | TGTGCCATCAGTCCCAGGGGGGATTACAATGAGCAGTTCTTC | CAISPRGDYNEQFF
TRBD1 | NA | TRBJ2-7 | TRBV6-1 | TGTGCCAGCAGTAATCCGGGACAGGGGGCCTACGAGCAGTACTTC | CASSNPGQGAYEQYF
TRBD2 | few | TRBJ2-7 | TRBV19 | TGTGCCAGTAGTCCTCTGTGGGGGGGAGGGTCCTACGAGCAGTACTTC | CASSPLWGGGSYEQYF
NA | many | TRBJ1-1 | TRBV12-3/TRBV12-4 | TGTGCCAGCAGGGTTCAGGAGAACACTGAAGCTTTCTTT | CASRVQENTEAFF
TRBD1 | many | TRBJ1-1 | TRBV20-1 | TGCAGTGCTAGAGACGTGACAGGGCTCACTGAAGCTTTCTTT | CSARDVTGLTEAFF
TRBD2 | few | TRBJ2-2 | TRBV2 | TGTGCCAGCACCCTCCCCCCTAGCGGCGGGGAGCTGTTTTTT | CASTLPPSGGELFF
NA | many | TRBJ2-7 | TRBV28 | TGTGCCAGCAGTTTTAGCTATGGGCAGGGGACCTACGAGCAGTACTTC | CASSFSYGQGTYEQYF
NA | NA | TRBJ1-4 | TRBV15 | TGTGCCACCGGGGGGAGCCCAGGCCTTAATGAAAAACTGTTTTTT | CATGGSPGLNEKLFF
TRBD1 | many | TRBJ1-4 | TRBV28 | TGTGCCAGCAGTGTACCACAGGGGACTAATGAAAAACTGTTTTTT | CASSVPQGTNEKLFF
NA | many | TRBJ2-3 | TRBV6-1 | TGTGCCAGCAGTGAAAGGGGCCGCGGCACAGATACGCAGTATTTT | CASSERGRGTDTQYF
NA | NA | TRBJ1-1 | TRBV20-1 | TGCAGTGCTAGAGACCCCCGACACCCGAACACTGAAGCTTTCTTT | CSARDPRHPNTEAFF
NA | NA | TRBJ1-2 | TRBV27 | TGTGCCAGCAGTTTAGCCGAAGGAAAAGGCTACACCTTC | CASSLAEGKGYTF
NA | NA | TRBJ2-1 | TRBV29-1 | TGCAGCGGTACCGGGGCCTTTTTCAGCTCCTACAATGAGCAGTTCTTC | CSGTGAFFSSYNEQFF
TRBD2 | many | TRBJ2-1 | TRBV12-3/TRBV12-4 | TGTGCCAGCAGTTATAGCGGGGGGGACTACAATGAGCAGTTCTTC | CASSYSGGDYNEQFF
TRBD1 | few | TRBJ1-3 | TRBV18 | TGTGCCAGCTCAGCTACAGGGGATTATGGAAACACCATATATTTT | CASSATGDYGNTIYF
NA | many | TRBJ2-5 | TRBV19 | TGTGCCAGTAGCCGGGGGGCAGGCCAAGAGACCCAGTACTTC | CASSRGAGQETQYF
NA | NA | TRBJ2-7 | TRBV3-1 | TGTGCCAGCAGCCAAGATCTTCGAGAGCAGTACTTC | CASSQDLREQYF
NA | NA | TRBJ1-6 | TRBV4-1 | TGCGCCAGCAGCCAAGATGAGGGGTCTGACCCTAATTCACCCCTCCACTTT | CASSQDEGSDPNSPLHF
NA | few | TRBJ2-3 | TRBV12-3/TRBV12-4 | TGTGCCAGCAGCCCGGGTCCGGGCGGGGCAGATACGCAGTATTTT | CASSPGPGGADTQYF
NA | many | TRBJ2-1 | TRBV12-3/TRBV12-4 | TGTGCCAGCACCCGGGGCAATGAGCAGTTCTTC | CASTRGNEQFF
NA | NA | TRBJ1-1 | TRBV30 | TGTGCCTGGAGTCCCGGGTCACTGGCCGCTTCCTTT | CAWSPGSLAASF
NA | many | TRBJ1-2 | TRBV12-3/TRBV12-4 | TGTGCCAGCAGTCTCCGAGACGATGGCTACACCTTC | CASSLRDDGYTF
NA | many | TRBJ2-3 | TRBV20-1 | TGCAGTGCTAGAACCCGGTGGAGGATCACAGATACGCAGTATTTT | CSARTRWRITDTQYF
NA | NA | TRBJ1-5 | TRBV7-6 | TGTGCCAGCAGCTTAGCGGTTGTAGGGGAAGGCAATCAGCCCCAGCATTTT | CASSLAVVGEGNQPQHF
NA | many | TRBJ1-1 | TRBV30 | TGTGCCTGGGACCGCGGGCGGCCTGAAGCTTTCTTT | CAWDRGRPEAFF
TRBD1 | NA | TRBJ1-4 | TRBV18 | TGTGCCAGCTCACCGGGGCAGGGGGAAGCCAGAAGTGAAAAACTGTTTTTT | CASSPGQGEARSEKLFF
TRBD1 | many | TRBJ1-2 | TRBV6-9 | TGTGCCAGCAGTTATAGGGGACAGGGTTATTCCCTTTATGGCTACACCTTC | CASSYRGQGYSLYGYTF
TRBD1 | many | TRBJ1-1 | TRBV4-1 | TGCGCCAGCACCTATACGGGACAGGGACTAATTGAAGCTTTCTTT | CASTYTGQGLIEAFF
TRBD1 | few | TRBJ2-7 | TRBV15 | TGTGCCACCAGCAGAGAACAGGGGATTAACTACGAGCAGTACTTC | CATSREQGINYEQYF
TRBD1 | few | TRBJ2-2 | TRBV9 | TGTGCCAGCAGCACCCGGGACAGGGGGCTCGGGGAGCTGTTTTTT | CASSTRDRGLGELFF
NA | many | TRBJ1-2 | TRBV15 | TGTGCCACCAGTAATAAAGCCGATGGCTACACCTTC | CATSNKADGYTF
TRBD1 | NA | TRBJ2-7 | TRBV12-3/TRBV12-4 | TGTGCCAGCAGTACCTCCCCGGGACAGGCGACATACGAGCAGTACTTC | CASSTSPGQATYEQYF
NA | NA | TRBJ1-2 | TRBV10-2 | TGCGCCAGCAGTGAGTGGGGAGGAGGAGCCTATGGCTACACCTTC | CASSEWGGGAYGYTF
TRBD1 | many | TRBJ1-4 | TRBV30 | TGTGCCTGGAGTGCGTCGACAGGGCGATATGAAAAACTGTTTTTT | CAWSASTGRYEKLFF
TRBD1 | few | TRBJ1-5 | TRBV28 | TGTGCCAGCAGTTCTACAGGGGGCCGGAGCAATCAGCCCCAGCATTTT | CASSSTGGRSNQPQHF